This T cell receptor (beta chain) emerged from a study of blood T cell repertoires in COVID-19 (TCRdb year 2020). Turning to the overall study: Samples covering the acute and convalescent phases of COVID-19 were provided by collaborators in the United States, Italy and Spain. The material from the prospective study consisted of cDNA or gDNA derived from T cells, B-cell-depleted T cells, or PBMCs. Subjects who had been exposed to COVID-19, were actively infected with it, or had recovered from it provided the deeply sampled blood TCRbeta repertoires that made up the dataset. The repertoires were released in a freely available public database meant as a resource for research on the immune response to SARS-CoV-2. Samples were obtained from the ongoing ImmuneRACE study (first 160 participants) and from some 1,200 subjects provided by 6 global collaborators. Nearly every sample came with metadata listing a de-identified subject ID, COVID-19 status, age in years and sex. HLA class I and class II types, where available, came from metadata supplied by the sample provider rather than from assay-based typing.

TCRbeta CDR3 regions were amplified from genomic DNA using the immunoSEQ Assay, a bias-controlled multiplex PCR. Turning to the authors' computational methods: The number of nucleated cells in each sample was estimated from the amplification of reference gene primers within the assay. To quantify the absolute abundance of each unique TCRbeta CDR3 rearrangement, sequence reads were collapsed and filtered. For each sample, productive Simpson clonality was calculated as the square root of Simpson's diversity index over productive rearrangements. TCRdb limited this immuneACCESS table to in-frame rearrangements with V and J called. A share of clones is missing; checked studies link under half to unresolved V genes, and the rest is unexplained. V, J and clone size derive from that table, while D and trimming were established from the DNA sequence. Recorded for this sample are 150,000 to 200,000 clones; about 85% of them occurred a single time. The ten largest clones add up to 5.5% to 8.5% of the sample.

Collaborating institutions collected whole blood in K2EDTA tubes following their own protocols. For TCRbeta analysis, collaborators shipped samples in one of three forms: frozen whole blood, isolated PBMCs, or DNA extracted from either of those sample types. About this clone: The antigen it recognizes is unknown. No base-level quality is on record; no much larger clone is a single base apart.

The paper as a whole reports these results and caveats: How much clinical and demographic metadata was included differed by source and by participant, and the metadata was provided uncurated.

This clonotype originated in an elderly woman in a cohort sampled during active or convalescent COVID-19. Sequences were obtained from peripheral blood.

For the CDR3, the sequence is CASSPRTGKINGELFF. The DNA is as follows: TGTGCCAGCTCACCACGAACAGGGAAAATCAACGGGGAGCTGTTTTTT. The rearrangement joined TRBV18 to TRBJ2-2, and TRBD1 may be the D gene, going by 6 matching bases. Per the germline V gene, KGHSH is the CDR1 and LQKENI is the CDR2. Counted from cysteine to phenylalanine, this CDR3 has 16 amino acids. Only the CDR3 region is kept as DNA, spanning 48 bases read in frame from base 1. The V and J ends are trimmed by 1 base and 7 bases, leaving 16 bases between them.